This record looks at one TCR beta chain sequence and its context. The sample comes from a study of T cells in Graves' hyperthyroidism and ophthalmopathy. At least 3 on the Clinical Activity Score was recorded for ophthalmopathy patients, who also had NOSPECS grade at least 4 and duration under 3 months. The TCR beta CDR3 regions underwent amplification using RNA transcripts as the source. During a first-round RT-PCR of the TCR CDR3, the HTBI primer set was used. Using its own MiXCR run on the multiplex PCR reads, TCRdb lists one record per CDR3 protein. The sample includes around 340,000 distinct CDR3 sequences, approximately 18% of them seen just once. The source material was blood. This TCR came from a woman between 35 and 50 years old with Graves' ophthalmopathy.

In DNA, the CDR3 is TGTGCCAGCAGTGCGAGAGATATCACTGAAGCTTTCTTT. Translating gives CASSARDITEAFF. The chain employs TRBV28 and TRBJ1-1; D not certain. The CDR3 is made up of 13 amino acids. Germline V CDR1 and CDR2: MDHEN, SYDVKM. Trimming took 5 bases from V and 4 from J, leaving 11 bases between them.